What follows describes a single T cell receptor beta chain. Participant-given clinical history determined each cohort assignment. The study counted Cohort 3 donors as recovered given two negative PCRs, clearance, or symptom resolution. Produced via immunoSEQ multiplex PCR; TCRdb's table is partial and in-frame only. The sample holds just over 300,000 clones, 85% to 90% seen once. The data derive from a study of blood T cell repertoires in COVID-19. The wider study: The samples span acute and convalescent COVID-19 from the United States, Italy and Spain.

Germline-derived CDR1 and CDR2 are MRHNA and SNTAGT. The CDR3 runs 15 residues. V lost 0 bases, J lost 2 bases, and 1 base stayed unmatched. The source material was PBMCs or T cells enriched from blood (not recorded which). J is TRBJ2-1 and V is TRBV6-4; 7 positions match TRBD2. This clonotype was obtained from a man aged 25 to 40 who had recovered from COVID-19. In nucleotides, the CDR3 is TGTGCCAGCAGTGACTCAGCGGGACCCTACAATGAGCAGTTCTTC. Its protein is CASSDSAGPYNEQFF.